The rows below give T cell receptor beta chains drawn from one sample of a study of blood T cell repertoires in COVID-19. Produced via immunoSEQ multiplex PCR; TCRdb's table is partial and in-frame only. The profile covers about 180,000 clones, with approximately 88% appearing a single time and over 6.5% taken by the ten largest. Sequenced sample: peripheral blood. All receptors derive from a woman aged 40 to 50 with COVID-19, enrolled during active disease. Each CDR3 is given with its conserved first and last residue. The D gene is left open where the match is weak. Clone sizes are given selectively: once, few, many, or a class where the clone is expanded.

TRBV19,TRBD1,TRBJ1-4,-,CATTFRDRVKEKLFF,TGTGCCACGACCTTCCGGGACAGGGTCAAGGAAAAACTGTTTTTT
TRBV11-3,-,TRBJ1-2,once,CASSAGPDGYTF,TGTGCCAGCAGTGCGGGGCCGGATGGCTACACCTTC
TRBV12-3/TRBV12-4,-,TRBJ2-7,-,CASSLVQGGQYF,TGTGCCAGCAGTTTAGTGCAGGGGGGACAGTACTTC
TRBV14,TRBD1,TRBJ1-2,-,CASSQDGTGGDYGYTF,TGTGCCAGCAGCCAAGATGGGACAGGGGGAGACTATGGCTACACCTTC
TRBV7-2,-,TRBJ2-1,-,CASSLGGRSRSYNEQFF,TGTGCCAGCAGCTTAGGCGGTAGGTCGCGCTCCTACAATGAGCAGTTCTTC
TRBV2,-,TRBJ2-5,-,CASSGARRETQYF,TGTGCCAGCAGTGGGGCTAGGAGGGAGACCCAGTACTTC
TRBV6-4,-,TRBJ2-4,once,CASSALRVVDLSKNIQYF,TGTGCCAGCAGTGCCCTCAGGGTGGTCGACTTGTCCAAAAACATTCAGTACTTC
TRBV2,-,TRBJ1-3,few,CASREQGNTIYF,TGTGCCAGCAGGGAGCAGGGAAACACCATATATTTT
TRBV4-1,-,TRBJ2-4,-,CASSLLGLAKNIQYF,TGCGCCAGCAGCCTCCTGGGGCTAGCCAAAAACATTCAGTACTTC
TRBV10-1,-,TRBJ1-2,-,CASSDRGYGYTF,TGCGCCAGCAGTGACAGGGGCTATGGCTACACCTTC
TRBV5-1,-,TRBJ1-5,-,CASSLASNQPQHF,TGCGCCAGCAGCTTGGCCAGTAATCAGCCCCAGCATTTT
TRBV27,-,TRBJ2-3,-,CASSLYPQGKDTQYF,TGTGCCAGCAGTTTATACCCACAGGGCAAGGATACGCAGTATTTT
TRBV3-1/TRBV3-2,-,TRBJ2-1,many,CASSRASNNEQFF,TGTGCCAGCAGCCGGGCTAGCAACAATGAGCAGTTCTTC
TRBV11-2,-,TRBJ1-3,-,CASIIDGVSGNTIYF,TGTGCCAGCATTATTGACGGGGTCTCTGGAAACACCATATATTTT
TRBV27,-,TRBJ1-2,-,CASSLFFRGDYGYTF,TGTGCCAGCAGTTTATTTTTCAGGGGCGACTATGGCTACACCTTC
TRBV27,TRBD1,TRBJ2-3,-,CASGQGRGDTQYF,TGTGCCAGTGGACAGGGCCGTGGAGATACGCAGTATTTT
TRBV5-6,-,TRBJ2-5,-,CASSSTGVLETQYF,TGTGCCAGCAGCTCGACAGGAGTCCTGGAGACCCAGTACTTC
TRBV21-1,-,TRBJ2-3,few,CASSWKWGASGRCADTQYF,TGTGCCAGCAGCTGGAAGTGGGGGGCTAGCGGGAGGTGTGCAGATACGCAGTATTTT